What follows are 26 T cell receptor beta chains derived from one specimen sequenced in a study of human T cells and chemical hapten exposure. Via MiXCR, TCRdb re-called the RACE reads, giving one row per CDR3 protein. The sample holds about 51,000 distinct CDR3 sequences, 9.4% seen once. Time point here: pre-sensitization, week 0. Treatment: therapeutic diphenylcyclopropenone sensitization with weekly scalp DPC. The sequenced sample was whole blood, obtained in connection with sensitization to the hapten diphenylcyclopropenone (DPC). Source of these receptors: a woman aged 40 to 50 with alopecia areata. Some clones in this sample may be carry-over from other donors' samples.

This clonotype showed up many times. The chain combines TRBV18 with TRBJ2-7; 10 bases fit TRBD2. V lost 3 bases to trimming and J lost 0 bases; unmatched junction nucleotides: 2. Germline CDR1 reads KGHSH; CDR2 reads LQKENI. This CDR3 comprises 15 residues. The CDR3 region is CASSPGLAVSYEQYF. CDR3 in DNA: TGTGCCAGCTCACCTGGACTAGCGGTCTCCTACGAGCAGTACTTC.

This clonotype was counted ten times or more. CDR3 protein: CASSLNGYGYTF. CDR3 in DNA: TGTGCCAGCAGCTTAAACGGCTATGGCTACACCTTC. This chain connects TRBV7-3 to TRBJ1-2; D ambiguous. Germline-derived CDR1 and CDR2 are SGHTA and FQGTGA. The CDR3 totals 12 residues. V was clipped by 1 base and J by 4 bases, with 4 bases between them.

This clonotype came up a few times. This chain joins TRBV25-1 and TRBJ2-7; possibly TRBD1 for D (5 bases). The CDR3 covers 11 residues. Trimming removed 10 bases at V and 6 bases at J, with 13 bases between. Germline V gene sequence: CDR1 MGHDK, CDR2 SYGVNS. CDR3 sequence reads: CATVTGPEQYF. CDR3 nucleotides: TGTGCCACTGTCACAGGTCCCGAGCAGTACTTC.

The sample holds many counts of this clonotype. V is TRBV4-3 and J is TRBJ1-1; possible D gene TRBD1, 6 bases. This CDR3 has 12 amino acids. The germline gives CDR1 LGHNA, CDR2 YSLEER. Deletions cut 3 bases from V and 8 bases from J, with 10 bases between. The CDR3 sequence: CASSQPGTEAFF. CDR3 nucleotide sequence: TGCGCCAGCAGCCAGCCGGGGACAGAAGCTTTCTTT.

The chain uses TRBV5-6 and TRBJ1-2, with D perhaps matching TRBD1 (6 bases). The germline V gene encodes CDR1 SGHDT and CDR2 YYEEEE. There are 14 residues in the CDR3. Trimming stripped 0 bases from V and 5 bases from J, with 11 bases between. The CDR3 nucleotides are TGTGCCAGCAGCTTGGTTTCAGGGGTTTATGGCTACACCTTC. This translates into CASSLVSGVYGYTF.

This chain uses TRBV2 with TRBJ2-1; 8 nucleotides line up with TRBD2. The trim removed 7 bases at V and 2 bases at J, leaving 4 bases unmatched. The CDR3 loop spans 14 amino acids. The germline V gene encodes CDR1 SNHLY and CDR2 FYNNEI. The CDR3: CASTTGGAYNEQFF. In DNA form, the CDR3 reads TGTGCCAGCACCACGGGGGGGGCCTACAATGAGCAGTTCTTC. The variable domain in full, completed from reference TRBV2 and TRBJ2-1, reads EPEVTQTPSHQVTQMGQEVILRCVPISNHLYFYWYRQILGQKVEFLVSFYNNEISEKSEIFDDQFSVERPDGSNFTLKIRSTKLEDSAMYFCASTTGGAYNEQFFGPGTRLTVL.

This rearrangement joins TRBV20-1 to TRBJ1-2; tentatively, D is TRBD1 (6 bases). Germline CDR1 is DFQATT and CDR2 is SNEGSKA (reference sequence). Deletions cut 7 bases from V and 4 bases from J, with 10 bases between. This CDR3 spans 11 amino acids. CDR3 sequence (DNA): TGCAGTGAGGGGGACATCTATGGCTACACCTTC. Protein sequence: CSEGDIYGYTF.

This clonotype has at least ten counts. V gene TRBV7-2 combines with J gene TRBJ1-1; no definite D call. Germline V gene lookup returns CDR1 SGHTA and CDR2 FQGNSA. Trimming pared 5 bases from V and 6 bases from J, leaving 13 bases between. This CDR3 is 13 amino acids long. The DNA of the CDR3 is TGTGCCAGCAGCCCGACAAGACACTCTGAAGCTTTCTTT. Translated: CASSPTRHSEAFF.

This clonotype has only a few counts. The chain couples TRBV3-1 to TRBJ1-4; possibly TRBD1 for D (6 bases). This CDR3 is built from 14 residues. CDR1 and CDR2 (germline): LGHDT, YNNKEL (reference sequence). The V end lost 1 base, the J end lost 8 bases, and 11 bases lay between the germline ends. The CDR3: CASSQVGAGEKLFF. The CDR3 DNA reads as TGTGCCAGCAGCCAAGTGGGGGCCGGGGAAAAACTGTTTTTT.

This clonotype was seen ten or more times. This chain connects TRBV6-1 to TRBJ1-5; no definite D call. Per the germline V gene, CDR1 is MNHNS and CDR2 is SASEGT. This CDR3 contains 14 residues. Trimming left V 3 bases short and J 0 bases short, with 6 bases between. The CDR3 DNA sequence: TGTGCCAGCAGTGAGGGGTATAGCAATCAGCCCCAGCATTTT. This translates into CASSEGYSNQPQHF.

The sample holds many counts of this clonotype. The CDR3 is CASSVESRQGKQFF. The DNA of the CDR3 is TGTGCCAGCAGCGTAGAGTCCCGCCAGGGAAAGCAGTTCTTC. This chain links TRBV9 with TRBJ2-1, with D perhaps matching TRBD1 (5 bases). With 0 bases removed from V and 11 bases from J, the gap between germline ends came to 15 bases. CDR1 and CDR2 (germline): SGDLS, YYNGEE. This CDR3 spans 14 amino acids. The whole variable domain, filled in from reference TRBV9 and TRBJ2-1, reads DSGVTQTPKHLITATGQRVTLRCSPRSGDLSVYWYQQSLDQGLQFLIQYYNGEERAKGNILERFSAQQFPDLHSELNLSSLELGDSALYFCASSVESRQGKQFFGPGTRLTVL.

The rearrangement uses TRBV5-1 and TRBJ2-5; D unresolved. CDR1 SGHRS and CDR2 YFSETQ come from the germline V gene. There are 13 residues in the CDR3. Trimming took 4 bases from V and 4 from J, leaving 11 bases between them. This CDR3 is CASSQPPRETQYF. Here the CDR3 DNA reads TGCGCCAGCAGCCAACCCCCAAGAGAGACCCAGTACTTC.

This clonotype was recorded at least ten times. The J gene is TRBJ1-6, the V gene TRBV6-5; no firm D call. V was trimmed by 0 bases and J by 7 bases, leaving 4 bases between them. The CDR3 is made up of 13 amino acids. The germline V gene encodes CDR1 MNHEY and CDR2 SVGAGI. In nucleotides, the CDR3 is TGTGCCAGCAGTTACTCATGGAATTCACCCCTCCACTTT. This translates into CASSYSWNSPLHF.

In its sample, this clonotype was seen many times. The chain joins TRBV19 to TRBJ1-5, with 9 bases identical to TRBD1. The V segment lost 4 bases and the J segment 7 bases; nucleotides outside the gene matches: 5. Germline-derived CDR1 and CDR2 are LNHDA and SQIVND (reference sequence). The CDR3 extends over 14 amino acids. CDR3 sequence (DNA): TGTGCCAGTAGTACCGGACAGGGGCTACAGCCCCAGCATTTT. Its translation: CASSTGQGLQPQHF.

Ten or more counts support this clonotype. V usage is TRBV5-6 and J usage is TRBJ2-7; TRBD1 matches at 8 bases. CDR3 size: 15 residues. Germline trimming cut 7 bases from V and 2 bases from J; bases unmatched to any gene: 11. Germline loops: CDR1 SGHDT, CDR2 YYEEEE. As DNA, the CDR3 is TGTGCCAGCGTCTCTTCGACAGGGGATCCCTACGAGCAGTACTTC. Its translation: CASVSSTGDPYEQYF.

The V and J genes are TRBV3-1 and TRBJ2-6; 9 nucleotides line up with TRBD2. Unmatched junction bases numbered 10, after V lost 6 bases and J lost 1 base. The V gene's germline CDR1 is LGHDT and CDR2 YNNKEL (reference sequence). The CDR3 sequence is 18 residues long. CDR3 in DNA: TGTGCCAGCAGATCTACTAGCGGGTATCTATCTGGGGCCAACGTCCTGACTTTC. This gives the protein CASRSTSGYLSGANVLTF.

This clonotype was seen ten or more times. CDR3 nucleotide sequence: TGCAGCGTTGAAAGAGGGGGTCAACAGCCCCAGCATTTT. This codes for CSVERGGQQPQHF. The genes are TRBV29-1 and TRBJ1-5, with D perhaps TRBD1 (6 bases). The length of the CDR3 is 13 residues. Trimming pared 2 bases from V and 7 bases from J, leaving 12 bases between. The germline CDR1 and CDR2 sequences are SQVTM and ANQGSEA.

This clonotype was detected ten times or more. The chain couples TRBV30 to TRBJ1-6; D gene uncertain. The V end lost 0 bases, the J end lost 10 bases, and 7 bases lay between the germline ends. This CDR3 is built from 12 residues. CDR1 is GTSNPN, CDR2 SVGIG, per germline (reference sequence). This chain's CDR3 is CAWSVTGSPLHF. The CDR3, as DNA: TGTGCCTGGAGTGTAACGGGCTCACCCCTCCACTTT.

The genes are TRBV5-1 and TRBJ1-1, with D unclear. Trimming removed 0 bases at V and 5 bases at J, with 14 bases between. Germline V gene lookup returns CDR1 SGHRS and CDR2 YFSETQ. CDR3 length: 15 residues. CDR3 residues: CASSLDERRWTEAFF. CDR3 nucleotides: TGCGCCAGCAGCTTGGACGAGAGGAGGTGGACTGAAGCTTTCTTT.

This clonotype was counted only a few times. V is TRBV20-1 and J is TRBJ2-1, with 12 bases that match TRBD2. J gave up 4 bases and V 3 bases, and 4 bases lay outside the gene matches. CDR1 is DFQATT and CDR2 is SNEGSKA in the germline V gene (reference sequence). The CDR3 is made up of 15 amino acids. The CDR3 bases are TGCAGTGCTAGTTTACTAGCGGGGGGATACAATGAGCAGTTCTTC. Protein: CSASLLAGGYNEQFF.

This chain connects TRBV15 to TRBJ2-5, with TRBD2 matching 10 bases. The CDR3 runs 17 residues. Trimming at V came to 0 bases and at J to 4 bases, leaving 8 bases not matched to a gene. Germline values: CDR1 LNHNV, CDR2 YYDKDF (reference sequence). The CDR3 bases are TGTGCCACCAGCAGAGATTACCAGCGGGGGGGTTTAGAGACCCAGTACTTC. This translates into CATSRDYQRGGLETQYF.

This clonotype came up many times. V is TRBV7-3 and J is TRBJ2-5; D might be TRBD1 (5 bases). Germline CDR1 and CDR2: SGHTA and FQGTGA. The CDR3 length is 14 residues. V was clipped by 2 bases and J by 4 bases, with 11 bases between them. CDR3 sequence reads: CASSLSGWGETQYF. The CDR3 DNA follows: TGTGCCAGCAGCTTATCAGGGTGGGGAGAGACCCAGTACTTC.

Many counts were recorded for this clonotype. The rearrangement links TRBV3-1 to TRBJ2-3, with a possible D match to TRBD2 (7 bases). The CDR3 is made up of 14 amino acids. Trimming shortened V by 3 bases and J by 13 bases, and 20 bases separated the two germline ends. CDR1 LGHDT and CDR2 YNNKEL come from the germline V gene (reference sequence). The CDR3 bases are TGTGCCAGCAGCCACGGCCACCAAGGGGGGGGGAAGTATTTT. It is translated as CASSHGHQGGGKYF.

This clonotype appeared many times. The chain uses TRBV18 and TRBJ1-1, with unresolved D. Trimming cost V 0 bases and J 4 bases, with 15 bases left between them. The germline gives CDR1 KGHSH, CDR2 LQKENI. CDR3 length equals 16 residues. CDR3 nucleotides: TGTGCCAGCTCACCACCCCGACCCCCGGGGAGCACTGAAGCTTTCTTT. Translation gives CASSPPRPPGSTEAFF.

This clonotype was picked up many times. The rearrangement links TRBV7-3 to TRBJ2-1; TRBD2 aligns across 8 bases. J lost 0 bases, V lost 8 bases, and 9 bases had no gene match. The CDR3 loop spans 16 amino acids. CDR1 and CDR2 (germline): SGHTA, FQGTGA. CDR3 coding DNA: TGTGCCAGCGCTTTGGCGGGGGGAGTCTCCTACAATGAGCAGTTCTTC. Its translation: CASALAGGVSYNEQFF.

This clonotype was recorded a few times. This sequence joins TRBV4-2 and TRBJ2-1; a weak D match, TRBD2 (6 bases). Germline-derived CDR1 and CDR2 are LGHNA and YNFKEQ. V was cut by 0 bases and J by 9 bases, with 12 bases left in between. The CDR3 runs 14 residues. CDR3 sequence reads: CASSQDLREREQFF. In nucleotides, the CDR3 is TGTGCCAGCAGCCAAGATCTTCGGGAGCGTGAGCAGTTCTTC.